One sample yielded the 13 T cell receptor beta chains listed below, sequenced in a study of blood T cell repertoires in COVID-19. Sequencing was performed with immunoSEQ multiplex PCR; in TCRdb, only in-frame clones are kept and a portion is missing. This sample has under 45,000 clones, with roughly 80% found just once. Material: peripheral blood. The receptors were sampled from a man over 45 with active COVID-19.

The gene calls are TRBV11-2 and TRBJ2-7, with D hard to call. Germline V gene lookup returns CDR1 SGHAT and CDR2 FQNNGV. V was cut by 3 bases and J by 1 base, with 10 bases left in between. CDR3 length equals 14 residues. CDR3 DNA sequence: TGTGCCAGCAGCTTTTTGACACTGTCCTACGAGCAGTACTTC. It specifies CASSFLTLSYEQYF.

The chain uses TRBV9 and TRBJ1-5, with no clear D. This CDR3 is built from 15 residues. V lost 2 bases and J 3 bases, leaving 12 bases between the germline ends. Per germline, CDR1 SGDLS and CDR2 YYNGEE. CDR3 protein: CASSVGGLDNQPQHF. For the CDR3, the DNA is TGTGCCAGCAGCGTCGGAGGGTTGGACAATCAGCCCCAGCATTTT. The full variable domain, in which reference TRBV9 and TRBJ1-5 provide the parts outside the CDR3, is DSGVTQTPKHLITATGQRVTLRCSPRSGDLSVYWYQQSLDQGLQFLIQYYNGEERAKGNILERFSAQQFPDLHSELNLSSLELGDSALYFCASSVGGLDNQPQHFGDGTRLSIL.

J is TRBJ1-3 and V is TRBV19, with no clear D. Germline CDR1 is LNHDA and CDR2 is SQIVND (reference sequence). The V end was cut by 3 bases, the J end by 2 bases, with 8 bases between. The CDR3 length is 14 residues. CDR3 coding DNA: TGTGCCAGTAGTATTTCGGGAGCTGGAAACACCATATATTTT. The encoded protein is CASSISGAGNTIYF.

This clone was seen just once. CDR3 bases: TGTGCCAGCAGCCAAACCGAGTCAGGTATTAATGAAAAACTGTTTTTT. It encodes CASSQTESGINEKLFF. The chain joins TRBV7-9 to TRBJ1-4; D gene uncertain. Trimming took off 5 bases at V and 4 bases at J, with 17 bases between the two ends. The germline gives CDR1 SEHNR, CDR2 FQNEAQ (reference sequence). This CDR3 contains 16 residues.

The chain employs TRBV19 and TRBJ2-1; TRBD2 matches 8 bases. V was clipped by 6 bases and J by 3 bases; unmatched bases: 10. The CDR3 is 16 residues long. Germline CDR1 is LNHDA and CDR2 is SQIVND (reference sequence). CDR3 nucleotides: TGTGCCAGTAGCCGGAGTAGCGGGGTATTCTACAATGAGCAGTTCTTC. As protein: CASSRSSGVFYNEQFF.

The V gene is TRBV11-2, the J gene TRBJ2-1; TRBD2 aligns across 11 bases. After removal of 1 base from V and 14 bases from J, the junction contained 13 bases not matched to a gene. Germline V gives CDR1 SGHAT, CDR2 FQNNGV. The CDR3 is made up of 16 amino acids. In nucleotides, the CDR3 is TGTGCCAGCAGCTTAGCGCTTTCACTAGCGGGAGTGGGGGAGTTCTTC. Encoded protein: CASSLALSLAGVGEFF.

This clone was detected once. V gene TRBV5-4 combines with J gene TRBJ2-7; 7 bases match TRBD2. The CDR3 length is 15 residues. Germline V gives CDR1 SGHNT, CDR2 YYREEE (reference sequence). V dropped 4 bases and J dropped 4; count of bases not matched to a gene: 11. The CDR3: CASSPRWGGSYEQYF. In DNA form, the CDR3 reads TGTGCCAGCAGCCCCCGATGGGGAGGGTCGTACGAGCAGTACTTC.

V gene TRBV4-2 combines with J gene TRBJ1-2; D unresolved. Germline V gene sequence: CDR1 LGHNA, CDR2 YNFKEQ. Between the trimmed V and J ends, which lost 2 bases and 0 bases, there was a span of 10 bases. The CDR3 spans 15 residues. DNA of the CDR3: TGTGCCAGCAGCCAAAGCGCGTCGGCTAACTATGGCTACACCTTC. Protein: CASSQSASANYGYTF.

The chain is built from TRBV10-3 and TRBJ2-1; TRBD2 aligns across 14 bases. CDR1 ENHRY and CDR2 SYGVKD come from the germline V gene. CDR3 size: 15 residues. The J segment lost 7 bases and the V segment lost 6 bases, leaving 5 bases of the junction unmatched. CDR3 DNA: TGTGCCATCAGACCGGGACTAGCGGGAGTTAATGAGCAGTTCTTC. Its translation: CAIRPGLAGVNEQFF.

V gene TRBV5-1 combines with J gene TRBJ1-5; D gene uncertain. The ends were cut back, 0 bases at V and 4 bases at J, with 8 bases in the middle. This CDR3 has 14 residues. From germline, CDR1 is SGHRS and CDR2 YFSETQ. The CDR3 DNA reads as TGCGCCAGCAGCTTGGGAGGCACTAATCAGCCCCAGCATTTT. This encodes CASSLGGTNQPQHF.

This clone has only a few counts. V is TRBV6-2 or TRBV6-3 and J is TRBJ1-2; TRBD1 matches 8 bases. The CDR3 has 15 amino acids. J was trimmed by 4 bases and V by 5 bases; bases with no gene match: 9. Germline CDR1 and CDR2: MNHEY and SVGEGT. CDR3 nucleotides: TGTGCCAGCAGTGGACGACAGGGGAATCCCTATGGCTACACCTTC. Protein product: CASSGRQGNPYGYTF.

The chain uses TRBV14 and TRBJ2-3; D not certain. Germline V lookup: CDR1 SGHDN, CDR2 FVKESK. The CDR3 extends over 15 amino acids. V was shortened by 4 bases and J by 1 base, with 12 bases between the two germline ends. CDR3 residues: CASSPGNHRTDTQYF. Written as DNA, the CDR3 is TGTGCCAGCAGCCCAGGTAACCATCGCACAGATACGCAGTATTTT.

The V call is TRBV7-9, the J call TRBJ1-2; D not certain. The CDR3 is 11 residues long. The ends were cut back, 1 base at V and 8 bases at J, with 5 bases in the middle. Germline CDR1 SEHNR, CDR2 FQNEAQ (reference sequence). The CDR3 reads CASSLGGGYTF. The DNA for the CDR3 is TGTGCCAGCAGCTTAGGAGGCGGCTACACCTTC.